What follows are 7 T cell receptor beta chains derived from one specimen sequenced in a study of blood T cell repertoires in COVID-19. The method was immunoSEQ multiplex PCR; TCRdb's version includes in-frame clones alone and lacks a portion of them. The sample holds roughly 200,000 clones, about three quarters seen once. Sequences were obtained from peripheral blood. These receptors all stem from a woman over 75 with active or convalescent COVID-19.

This chain joins TRBV5-1 and TRBJ2-5; 7 bases agree with TRBD2. The CDR3 contains 15 residues. J gave up 5 bases and V 0 bases, and 7 bases lay outside the gene matches. Germline CDR1 and CDR2: SGHRS and YFSETQ. This CDR3 is CASSLGGAGRETQYF. CDR3 nucleotides: TGCGCCAGCAGCTTGGGAGGGGCCGGGAGGGAGACCCAGTACTTC. Supplemented by reference TRBV5-1 and TRBJ2-5, the full variable domain reads KAGVTQTPRYLIKTRGQQVTLSCSPISGHRSVSWYQQTPGQGLQFLFEYFSETQRNKGNFPGRFSGRQFSNSRSEMNVSTLELGDSALYLCASSLGGAGRETQYFGPGTRLLVL.

Only one count was recorded for this clone. The chain uses TRBV2 and TRBJ2-7, with D unclear. Germline loops: CDR1 SNHLY, CDR2 FYNNEI. The V end was cut by 2 bases, the J end by 5 bases, with 19 bases between. This CDR3 has 16 residues. The CDR3 spells CASSEIFSPPADEQYF. CDR3 sequence (DNA): TGTGCCAGCAGTGAAATCTTCTCCCCCCCTGCGGACGAGCAGTACTTC.

The rearrangement joins TRBV5-1 to TRBJ2-2; 7 nucleotides agree with TRBD1. Germline V lookup: CDR1 SGHRS, CDR2 YFSETQ. With 4 bases clipped from V and 4 bases from J, the junction kept 4 bases outside the gene matches. This CDR3 spans 14 amino acids. CDR3 coding DNA: TGCGCCAGCAGCGTACAGGGGCTCACCGGGGAGCTGTTTTTT. Protein sequence: CASSVQGLTGELFF.

This rearrangement joins TRBV6-2 or TRBV6-3 to TRBJ1-3; D not certain. The germline V gene encodes CDR1 MNHEY and CDR2 SVGEGT. The CDR3 has 14 amino acids. V lost 2 bases, J lost 9 bases, and 14 bases lay in between. CDR3 region: CASSYAATHRTIYF. The CDR3 DNA reads as TGTGCCAGCAGTTACGCCGCAACACATCGCACCATATATTTT.

The chain combines TRBV18 with TRBJ1-1; 7 bases are a match to TRBD1. The V gene's germline CDR1 is KGHSH and CDR2 LQKENI. The CDR3 has 15 residues. The ends lost 1 base at V and 5 bases at J; junction bases unmatched: 7. CDR3 sequence (DNA): TGTGCCAGCTCACCACTTCAGGGGGTCGAAACTGAAGCTTTCTTT. Translation: CASSPLQGVETEAFF.

The rearrangement joins TRBV19 to TRBJ1-5; possible D gene TRBD1, 6 bases. Trimming cost V 3 bases and J 1 base, with 13 bases left between them. Germline V gene lookup returns CDR1 LNHDA and CDR2 SQIVND (reference sequence). CDR3 length: 16 residues. The CDR3 DNA follows: TGTGCCAGTAGTATGTATGGGGGCATGAGCAATCAGCCCCAGCATTTT. This sequence encodes CASSMYGGMSNQPQHF.

This chain uses TRBV4-2 with TRBJ2-5; D might be TRBD2 (6 bases). The CDR3 has 16 residues. Germline CDR1 reads LGHNA; CDR2 reads YNFKEQ. Trimming shortened V by 1 base and J by 5 bases, and 17 bases separated the two germline ends. The CDR3 sequence: CASSQVMSGSGETQYF. CDR3 bases: TGTGCCAGCAGCCAAGTGATGTCCGGGAGTGGGGAGACCCAGTACTTC.